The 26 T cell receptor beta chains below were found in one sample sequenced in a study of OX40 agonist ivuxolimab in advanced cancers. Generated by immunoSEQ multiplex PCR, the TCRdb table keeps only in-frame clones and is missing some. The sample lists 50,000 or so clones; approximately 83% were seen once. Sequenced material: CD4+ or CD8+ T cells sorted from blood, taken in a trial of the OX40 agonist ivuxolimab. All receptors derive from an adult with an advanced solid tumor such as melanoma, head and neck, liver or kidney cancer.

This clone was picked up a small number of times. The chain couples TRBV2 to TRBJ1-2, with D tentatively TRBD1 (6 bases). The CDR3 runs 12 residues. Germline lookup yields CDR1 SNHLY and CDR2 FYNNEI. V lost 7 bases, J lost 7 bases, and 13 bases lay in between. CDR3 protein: CASTIGGLGYTF. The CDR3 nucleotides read TGTGCCAGCACCATTGGGGGCCTTGGCTACACCTTC.

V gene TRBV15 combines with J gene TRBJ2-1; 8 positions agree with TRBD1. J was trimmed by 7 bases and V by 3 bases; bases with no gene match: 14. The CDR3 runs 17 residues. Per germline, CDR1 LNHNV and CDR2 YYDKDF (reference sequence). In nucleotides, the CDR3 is TGTGCCACCAGCAGGGCCTCCGGGACAGGATCGTGGAATGAGCAGTTCTTC. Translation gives CATSRASGTGSWNEQFF. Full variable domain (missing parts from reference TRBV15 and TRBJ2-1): DAMVIQNPRYQVTQFGKPVTLSCSQTLNHNVMYWYQQKSSQAPKLLFHYYDKDFNNEADTPDNFQSRRPNTSFCFLDIRSPGLGDTAMYLCATSRASGTGSWNEQFFGPGTRLTVL.

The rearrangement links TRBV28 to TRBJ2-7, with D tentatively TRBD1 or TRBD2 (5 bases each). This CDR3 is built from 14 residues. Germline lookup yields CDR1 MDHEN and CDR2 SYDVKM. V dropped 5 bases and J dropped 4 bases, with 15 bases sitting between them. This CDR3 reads CASSAVGDGYEQYF. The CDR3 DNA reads TGTGCCAGCAGTGCCGTTGGGGACGGGTACGAGCAGTACTTC.

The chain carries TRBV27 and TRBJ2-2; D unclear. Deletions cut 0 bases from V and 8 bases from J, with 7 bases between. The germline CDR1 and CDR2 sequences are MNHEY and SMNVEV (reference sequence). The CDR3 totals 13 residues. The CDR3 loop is CASSLSTAGELFF. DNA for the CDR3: TGTGCCAGCAGTTTATCGACGGCGGGGGAGCTGTTTTTT.

The CDR3 loop is CASSVGSSGVEAFF. CDR3 coding DNA: TGTGCCAGCAGCGTAGGATCCTCCGGGGTTGAAGCTTTCTTT. The chain carries TRBV9 and TRBJ1-1; no reliable D call. Germline CDR1 SGDLS, CDR2 YYNGEE. The CDR3 is 14 residues long. The V gene lost 0 bases and the J gene lost 7 bases, with 13 bases spanning the gap.

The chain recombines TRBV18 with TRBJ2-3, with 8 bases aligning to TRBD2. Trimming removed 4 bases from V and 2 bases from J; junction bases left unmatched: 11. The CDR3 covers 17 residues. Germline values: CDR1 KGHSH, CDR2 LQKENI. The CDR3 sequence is CASSRGTSGGLTDTQYF. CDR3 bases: TGTGCCAGCTCACGGGGGACTAGTGGGGGCCTCACAGATACGCAGTATTTT.

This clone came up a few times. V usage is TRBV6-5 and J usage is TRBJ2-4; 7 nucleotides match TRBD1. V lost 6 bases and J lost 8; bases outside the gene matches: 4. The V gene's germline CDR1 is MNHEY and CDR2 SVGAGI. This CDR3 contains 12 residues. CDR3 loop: CASRAGGDIQYF. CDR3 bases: TGTGCCAGCAGAGCAGGGGGTGACATTCAGTACTTC.

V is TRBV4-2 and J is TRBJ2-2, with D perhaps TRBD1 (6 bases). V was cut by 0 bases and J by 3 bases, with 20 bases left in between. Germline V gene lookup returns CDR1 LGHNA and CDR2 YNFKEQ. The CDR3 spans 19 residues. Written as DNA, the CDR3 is TGTGCCAGCAGCCAAGAAGGGAGTTCGGACAGCCCTTACACCGGGGAGCTGTTTTTT. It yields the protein CASSQEGSSDSPYTGELFF.

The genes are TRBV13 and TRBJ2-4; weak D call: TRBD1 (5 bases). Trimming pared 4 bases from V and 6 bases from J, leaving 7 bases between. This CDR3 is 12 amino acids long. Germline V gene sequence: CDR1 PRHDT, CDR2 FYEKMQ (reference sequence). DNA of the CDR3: TGTGCCAGCAGCTCCCAGGGAAACATTCAGTACTTC. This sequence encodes CASSSQGNIQYF.

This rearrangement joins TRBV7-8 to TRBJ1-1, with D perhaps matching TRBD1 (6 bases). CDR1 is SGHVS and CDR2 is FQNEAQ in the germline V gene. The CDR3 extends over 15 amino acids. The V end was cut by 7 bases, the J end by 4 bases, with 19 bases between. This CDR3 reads CASTPLNREATEAFF. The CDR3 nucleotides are TGTGCCAGCACCCCCCTGAACAGGGAGGCCACTGAAGCTTTCTTT.

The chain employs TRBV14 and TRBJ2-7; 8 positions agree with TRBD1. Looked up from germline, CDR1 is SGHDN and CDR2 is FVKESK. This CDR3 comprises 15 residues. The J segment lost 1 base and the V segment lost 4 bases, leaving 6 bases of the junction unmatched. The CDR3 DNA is TGTGCCAGCAGCCTGGGACAGGTCGTATCCTACGAGCAGTACTTC. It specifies CASSLGQVVSYEQYF.

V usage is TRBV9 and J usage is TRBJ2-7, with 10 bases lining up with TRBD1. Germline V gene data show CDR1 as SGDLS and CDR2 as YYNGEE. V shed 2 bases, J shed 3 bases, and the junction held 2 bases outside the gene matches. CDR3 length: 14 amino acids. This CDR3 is CASSVGTGDYEQYF. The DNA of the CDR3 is TGTGCCAGCAGCGTGGGGACAGGGGACTACGAGCAGTACTTC.

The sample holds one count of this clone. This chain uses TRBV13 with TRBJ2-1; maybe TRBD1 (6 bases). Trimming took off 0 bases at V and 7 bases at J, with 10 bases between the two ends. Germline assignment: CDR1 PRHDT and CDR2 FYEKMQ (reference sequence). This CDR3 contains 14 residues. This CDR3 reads CASSLGTGLNEQFF. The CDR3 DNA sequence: TGTGCCAGCAGCTTAGGGACAGGTTTGAATGAGCAGTTCTTC.

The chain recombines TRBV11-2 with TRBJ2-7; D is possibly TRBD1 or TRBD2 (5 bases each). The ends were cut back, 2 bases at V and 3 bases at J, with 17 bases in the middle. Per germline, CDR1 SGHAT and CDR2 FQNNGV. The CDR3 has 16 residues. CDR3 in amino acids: CASSLFGVGVFYEQYF. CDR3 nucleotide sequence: TGTGCCAGCAGCTTATTCGGAGTGGGGGTATTCTACGAGCAGTACTTC.

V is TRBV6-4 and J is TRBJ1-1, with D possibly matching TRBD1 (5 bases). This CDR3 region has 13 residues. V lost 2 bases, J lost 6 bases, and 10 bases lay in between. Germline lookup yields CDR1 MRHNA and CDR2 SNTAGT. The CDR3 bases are TGTGCCAGCAGTGACACTGGGACCTCTGAAGCTTTCTTT. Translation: CASSDTGTSEAFF.

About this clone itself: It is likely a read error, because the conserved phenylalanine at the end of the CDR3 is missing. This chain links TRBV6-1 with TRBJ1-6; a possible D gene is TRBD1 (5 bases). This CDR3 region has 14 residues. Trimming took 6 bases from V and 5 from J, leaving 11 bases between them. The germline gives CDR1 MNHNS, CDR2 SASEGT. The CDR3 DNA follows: TGTGCCAGCAGGCAGGGCCTCGATAATTCACCCCTCCACCTT. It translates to CASRQGLDNSPLHL.

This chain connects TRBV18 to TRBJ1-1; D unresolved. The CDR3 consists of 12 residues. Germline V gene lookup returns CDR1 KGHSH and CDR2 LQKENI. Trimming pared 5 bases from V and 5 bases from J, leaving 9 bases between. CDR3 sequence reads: CASSTTRTEAFF. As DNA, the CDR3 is TGTGCCAGCTCAACTACCCGTACTGAAGCTTTCTTT.

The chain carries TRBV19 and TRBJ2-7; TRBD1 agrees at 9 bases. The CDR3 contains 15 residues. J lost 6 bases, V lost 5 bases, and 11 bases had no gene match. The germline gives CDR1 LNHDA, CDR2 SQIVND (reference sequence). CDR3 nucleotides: TGTGCCAGTAGTGGACGGACAGGGGCTCTAGGCGAGCAGTACTTC. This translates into CASSGRTGALGEQYF.

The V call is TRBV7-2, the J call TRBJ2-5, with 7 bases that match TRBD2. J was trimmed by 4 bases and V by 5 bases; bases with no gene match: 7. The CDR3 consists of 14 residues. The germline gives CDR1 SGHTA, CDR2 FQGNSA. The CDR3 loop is CASSPGGVRETQYF. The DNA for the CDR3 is TGTGCCAGCAGCCCTGGGGGGGTTCGAGAGACCCAGTACTTC.

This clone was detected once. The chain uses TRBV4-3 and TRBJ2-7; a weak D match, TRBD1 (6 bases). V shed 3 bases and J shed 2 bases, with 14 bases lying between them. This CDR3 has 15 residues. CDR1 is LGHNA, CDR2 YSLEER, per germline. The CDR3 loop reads CASSQSTGPAYEQYF. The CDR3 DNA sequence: TGCGCCAGCAGCCAGAGTACAGGGCCCGCCTACGAGCAGTACTTC.

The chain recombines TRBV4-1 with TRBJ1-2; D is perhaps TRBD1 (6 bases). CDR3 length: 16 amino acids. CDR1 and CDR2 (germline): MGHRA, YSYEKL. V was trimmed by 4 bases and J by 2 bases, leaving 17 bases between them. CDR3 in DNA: TGCGCCAGCAGCCCCAGATACAGGGAGAAGAACTATGGCTACACCTTC. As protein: CASSPRYREKNYGYTF.

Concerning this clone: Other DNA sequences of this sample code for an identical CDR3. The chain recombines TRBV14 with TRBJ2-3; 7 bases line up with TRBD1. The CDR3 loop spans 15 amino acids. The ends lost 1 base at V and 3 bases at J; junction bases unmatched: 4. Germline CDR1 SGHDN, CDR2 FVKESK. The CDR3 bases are TGTGCCAGCAGCCAAGGACAGGGTGGGACAGATACGCAGTATTTT. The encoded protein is CASSQGQGGTDTQYF.

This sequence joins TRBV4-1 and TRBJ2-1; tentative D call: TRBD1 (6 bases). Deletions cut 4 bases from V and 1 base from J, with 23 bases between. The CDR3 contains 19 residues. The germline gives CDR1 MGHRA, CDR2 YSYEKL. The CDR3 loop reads CASSLISRGYGSSYNEQFF. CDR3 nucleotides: TGCGCCAGCAGCCTAATTAGTAGGGGGTACGGCTCTTCCTACAATGAGCAGTTCTTC.

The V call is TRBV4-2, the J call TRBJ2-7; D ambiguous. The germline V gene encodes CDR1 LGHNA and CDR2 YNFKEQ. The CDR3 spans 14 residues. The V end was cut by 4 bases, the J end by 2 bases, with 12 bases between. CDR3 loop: CASSPSLAAYEQYF. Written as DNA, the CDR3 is TGTGCCAGCAGCCCCAGCCTCGCTGCCTACGAGCAGTACTTC.

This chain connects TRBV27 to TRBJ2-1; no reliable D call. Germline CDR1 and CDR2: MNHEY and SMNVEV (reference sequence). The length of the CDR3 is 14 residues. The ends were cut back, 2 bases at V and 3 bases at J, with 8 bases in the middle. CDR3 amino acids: CASSLGVFYNEQFF. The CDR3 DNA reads TGTGCCAGCAGTTTAGGGGTCTTCTACAATGAGCAGTTCTTC.

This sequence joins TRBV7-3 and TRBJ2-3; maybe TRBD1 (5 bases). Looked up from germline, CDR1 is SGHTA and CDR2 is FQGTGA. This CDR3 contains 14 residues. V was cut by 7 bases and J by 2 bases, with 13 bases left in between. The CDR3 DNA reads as TGTGCCAGCACTCTTTCAGGGTCCACAGATACGCAGTATTTT. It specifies CASTLSGSTDTQYF.